The rows below give T cell receptor beta chains drawn from one sample of a study of spatial heterogeneity in lung cancer. A single record per CDR3 protein comes from TCRdb applying MiXCR to the 5' RACE reads. The sample comprises fewer than 55,000 distinct CDR3 sequences, roughly 7% of which are singletons, and roughly 37% rests with the top ten. This material consisted of PBMCs, taken at follow-up. These receptors were taken from a female donor with early-stage non-small cell lung cancer. CDR3s include the opening cysteine and the closing phenylalanine or tryptophan. The D gene is left open where the match is weak. Expanded clones get a size class; other rows say once, few or many, or leave the size out.

D gene,V gene,J gene,clone size,CDR3 protein,CDR3 DNA
TRBD1,TRBV12-3/TRBV12-4,TRBJ2-2,many,CASSSGGETGELFF,TGTGCCAGCAGTTCAGGGGGTGAAACAGGGGAGCTGTTTTTT
TRBD2,TRBV5-6,TRBJ2-2,few,CASSLLAGGTGELFF,TGTGCCAGCAGCTTGCTAGCGGGCGGCACCGGGGAGCTGTTTTTT
TRBD2,TRBV6-5,TRBJ2-5,few,CATTGAGVETQYF,TGTGCCACAACCGGAGCGGGGGTAGAGACCCAGTACTTC
NA,TRBV6-6,TRBJ2-2,NA,CASSFDQPRELFF,TGTGCCAGCAGTTTCGACCAACCCCGGGAGCTGTTTTTT
NA,TRBV12-3/TRBV12-4,TRBJ2-1,NA,CASSLQGLEQFF,TGTGCCAGCAGTTTACAGGGTCTTGAGCAGTTCTTC
TRBD1,TRBV12-3/TRBV12-4,TRBJ1-4,many,CASSPAGTGVDEKLFF,TGTGCCAGCAGCCCCGCGGGGACAGGGGTTGATGAAAAACTGTTTTTT
NA,TRBV11-1,TRBJ2-3,many,CASSRRQPDTQYF,TGTGCCAGCAGTAGGCGACAGCCAGATACGCAGTATTTT
NA,TRBV7-9,TRBJ2-5,NA,CASSLGTEETQYF,TGTGCCAGCAGCTTAGGGACTGAAGAGACCCAGTACTTC
NA,TRBV4-3,TRBJ1-3,many,CASSQDLGQSRNTIYF,TGCGCCAGCAGCCAAGATCTCGGACAGAGCCGCAACACCATATATTTT
NA,TRBV19,TRBJ2-5,few,CASSTQPAETQYF,TGTGCCAGTAGTACCCAACCGGCAGAGACCCAGTACTTC
NA,TRBV28,TRBJ2-7,NA,CASSLSSDGSAEQYF,TGTGCCAGCAGTTTATCCAGTGACGGGAGTGCCGAGCAGTACTTC
NA,TRBV5-1,TRBJ2-5,many,CASGSRGELEETQYF,TGCGCCAGCGGATCCAGGGGGGAACTTGAGGAGACCCAGTACTTC
TRBD2,TRBV7-9,TRBJ2-5,NA,CASRLAGTSGQETQYF,TGTGCCAGCAGGTTGGCCGGGACTAGCGGCCAAGAGACCCAGTACTTC
NA,TRBV21-1,TRBJ1-3,few,CASSKNPPEDRTSGNTIYF,TGTGCCAGCAGCAAAAATCCTCCTGAGGACAGGACCTCTGGAAACACCATATATTTT
NA,TRBV6-5,TRBJ2-1,few,CASSPSFGPYNEQFF,TGTGCCAGCAGTCCAAGCTTCGGACCCTACAATGAGCAGTTCTTC
NA,TRBV29-1,TRBJ1-3,many,CSFNTDSGNTIYF,TGCAGCTTCAATACAGACTCTGGAAACACCATATATTTT
TRBD1,TRBV10-2,TRBJ2-7,many,CASSAGTGDYEQYF,TGCGCCAGCAGTGCTGGGACAGGGGACTACGAGCAGTACTTC
TRBD1,TRBV2,TRBJ2-2,few,CASRAGTDTGELFF,TGTGCCAGCAGGGCCGGGACAGACACCGGGGAGCTGTTTTTT
NA,TRBV20-1,TRBJ2-3,many,CSAAPGSTQYF,TGCAGTGCCGCGCCGGGGAGTACGCAGTATTTT
TRBD1,TRBV5-4,TRBJ1-4,NA,CASSLLGTGEEKLFF,TGTGCCAGCAGCTTACTGGGGACAGGGGAAGAAAAACTGTTTTTT
NA,TRBV24-1,TRBJ2-2,many,CATSDPVGTGELFF,TGTGCCACCAGTGATCCAGTTGGTACCGGGGAGCTGTTTTTT
TRBD2,TRBV9,TRBJ2-1,many,CASSSDTSGRYYNEQFF,TGTGCCAGCAGCTCCGATACTAGCGGCCGTTACTACAATGAGCAGTTCTTC
TRBD1,TRBV20-1,TRBJ1-2,few,CSASTGQDFGYTF,TGCAGTGCTTCCACGGGACAGGATTTTGGCTACACCTTC
NA,TRBV6-2/TRBV6-3,TRBJ2-4,many,CASRDSQTVGAKNIQYF,TGTGCCAGCAGGGACAGTCAAACAGTGGGAGCCAAAAACATTCAGTACTTC
TRBD1,TRBV28,TRBJ2-7,many,CASSLRDRVYEQYF,TGTGCCAGCAGTTTGAGGGACAGGGTCTACGAGCAGTACTTC
NA,TRBV5-5,TRBJ2-7,many,CASSVNQYEQYF,TGTGCCAGCAGCGTTAATCAGTACGAGCAGTACTTC
TRBD1,TRBV7-9,TRBJ2-3,NA,CASSPGQGAQTDTQYF,TGTGCCAGCAGCCCCGGACAGGGGGCGCAGACAGATACGCAGTATTTT
NA,TRBV7-2,TRBJ1-4,NA,CASSLDDSVTQRKLFF,TGTGCCAGCAGCTTAGACGACAGCGTAACACAGAGGAAACTGTTTTTT
NA,TRBV7-2,TRBJ2-7,many,CASSPNWGNEQYF,TGTGCCAGCAGCCCGAATTGGGGGAACGAGCAGTACTTC
TRBD2,TRBV7-2,TRBJ2-2,many,CASSLGASGGLNTGELFF,TGTGCCAGCAGCTTAGGGGCTAGCGGGGGATTGAACACCGGGGAGCTGTTTTTT
NA,TRBV6-1,TRBJ2-3,few,CASSERAQYF,TGTGCCAGCAGTGAGAGGGCGCAGTATTTT